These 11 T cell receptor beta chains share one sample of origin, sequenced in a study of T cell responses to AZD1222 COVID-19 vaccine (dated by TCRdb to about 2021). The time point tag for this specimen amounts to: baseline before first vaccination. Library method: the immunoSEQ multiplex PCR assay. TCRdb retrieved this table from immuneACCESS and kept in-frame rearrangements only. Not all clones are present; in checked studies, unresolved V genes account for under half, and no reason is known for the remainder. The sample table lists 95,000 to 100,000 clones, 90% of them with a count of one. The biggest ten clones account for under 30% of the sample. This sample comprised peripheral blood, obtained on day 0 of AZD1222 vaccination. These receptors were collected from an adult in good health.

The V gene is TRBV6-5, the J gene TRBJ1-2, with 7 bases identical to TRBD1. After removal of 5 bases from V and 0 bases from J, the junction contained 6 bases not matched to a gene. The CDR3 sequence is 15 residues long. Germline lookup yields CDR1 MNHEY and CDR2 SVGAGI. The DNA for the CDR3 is TGTGCCAGCAGTCGAGGACAGGACGCTAACTATGGCTACACCTTC. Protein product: CASSRGQDANYGYTF.

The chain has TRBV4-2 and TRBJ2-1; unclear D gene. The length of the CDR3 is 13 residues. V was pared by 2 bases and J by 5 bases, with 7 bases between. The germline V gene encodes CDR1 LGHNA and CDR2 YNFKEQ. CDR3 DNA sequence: TGTGCCAGCAGCCAAAACAGACACAATGAGCAGTTCTTC. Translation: CASSQNRHNEQFF.

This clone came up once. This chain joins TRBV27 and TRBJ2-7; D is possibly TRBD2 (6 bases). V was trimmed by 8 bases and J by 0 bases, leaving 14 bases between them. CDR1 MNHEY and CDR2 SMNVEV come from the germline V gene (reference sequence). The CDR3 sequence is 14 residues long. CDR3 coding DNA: TGTGCCAGCGGGAGACGGGGAGGCTCCTACGAGCAGTACTTC. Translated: CASGRRGGSYEQYF.

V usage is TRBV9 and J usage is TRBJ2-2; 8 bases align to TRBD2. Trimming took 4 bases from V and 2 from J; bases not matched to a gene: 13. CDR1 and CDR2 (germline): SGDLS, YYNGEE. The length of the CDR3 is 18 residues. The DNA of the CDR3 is TGTGCCAGCAGCCCAACCACCAGCGGGAGATCTAACACCGGGGAGCTGTTTTTT. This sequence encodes CASSPTTSGRSNTGELFF.

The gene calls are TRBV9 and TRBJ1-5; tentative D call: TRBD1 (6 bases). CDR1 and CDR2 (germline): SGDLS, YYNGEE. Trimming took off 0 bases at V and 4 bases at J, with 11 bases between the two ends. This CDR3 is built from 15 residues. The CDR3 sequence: CASSVEGTYNQPQHF. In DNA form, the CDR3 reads TGTGCCAGCAGCGTAGAGGGGACATATAATCAGCCCCAGCATTTT. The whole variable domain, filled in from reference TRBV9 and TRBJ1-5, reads DSGVTQTPKHLITATGQRVTLRCSPRSGDLSVYWYQQSLDQGLQFLIQYYNGEERAKGNILERFSAQQFPDLHSELNLSSLELGDSALYFCASSVEGTYNQPQHFGDGTRLSIL.

As DNA, the CDR3 is TGTGCCAGCTCACCACCGTGGGCCTCGCCAGGGGGACTAGCGGGAGGATTGAGCTCCTACGAGCAGTACTTC. Translating it yields CASSPPWASPGGLAGGLSSYEQYF. The chain is built from TRBV18 and TRBJ2-7; 15 bases match TRBD2. CDR1 KGHSH and CDR2 LQKENI come from the germline V gene. J lost 0 bases, V lost 0 bases, and 21 bases had no gene match. The CDR3 has 24 residues.

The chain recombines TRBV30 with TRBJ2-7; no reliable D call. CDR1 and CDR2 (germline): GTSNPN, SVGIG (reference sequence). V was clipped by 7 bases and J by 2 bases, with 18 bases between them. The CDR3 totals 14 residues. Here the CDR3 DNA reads TGTGCCTCAGAAGAGGCCGGCGGAGCCTACGAGCAGTACTTC. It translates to CASEEAGGAYEQYF.

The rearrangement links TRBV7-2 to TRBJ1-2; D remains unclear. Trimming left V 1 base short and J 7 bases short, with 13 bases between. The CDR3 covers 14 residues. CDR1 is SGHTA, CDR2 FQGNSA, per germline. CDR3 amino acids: CASSLEWSIRGYTF. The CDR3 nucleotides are TGTGCCAGCAGCTTAGAATGGAGCATTCGTGGCTACACCTTC. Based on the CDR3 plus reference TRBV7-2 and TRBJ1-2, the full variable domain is GAGVSQSPSNKVTEKGKDVELRCDPISGHTALYWYRQSLGQGLEFLIYFQGNSAPDKSGLPSDRFSAERTGGSVSTLTIQRTQQEDSAVYLCASSLEWSIRGYTFGSGTRLTVV.

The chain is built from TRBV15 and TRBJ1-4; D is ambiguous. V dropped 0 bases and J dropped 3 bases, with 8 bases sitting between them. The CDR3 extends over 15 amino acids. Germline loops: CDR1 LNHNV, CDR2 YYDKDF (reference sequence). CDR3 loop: CATSREVIPNEKLFF. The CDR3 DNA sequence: TGTGCCACCAGCAGAGAAGTAATTCCTAATGAAAAACTGTTTTTT.

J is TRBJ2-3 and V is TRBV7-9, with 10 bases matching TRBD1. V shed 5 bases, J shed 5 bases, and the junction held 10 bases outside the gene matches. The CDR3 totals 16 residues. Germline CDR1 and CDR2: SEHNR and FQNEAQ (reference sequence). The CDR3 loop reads CASSARPGQGIDTQYF. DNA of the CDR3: TGTGCCAGCAGCGCGCGCCCGGGACAGGGGATAGATACGCAGTATTTT.

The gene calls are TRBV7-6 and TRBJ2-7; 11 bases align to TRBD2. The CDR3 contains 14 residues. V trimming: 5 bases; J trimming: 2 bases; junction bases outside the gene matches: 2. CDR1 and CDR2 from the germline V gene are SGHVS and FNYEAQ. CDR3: CASSDSGRAYEQYF. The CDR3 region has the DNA TGTGCCAGCAGCGATAGCGGGAGGGCCTACGAGCAGTACTTC.